This TCR beta chain derives from a study of cytomegalovirus exposure and HLA in healthy donors. PCR was performed using 60 Vbeta and 13 Jbeta primers. Generated by immunoSEQ multiplex PCR, the TCRdb table keeps only in-frame clones and is missing some. The table has hundreds of thousands of clones, around nine tenths seen once. Concerning this clone: Its antigen remains unknown.

The CDR3 has 14 residues. Trimming cost V 8 bases and J 1 base, with 14 bases left between them. Study results and caveats: An analysis that was carried out later associated 15,000 to 20,000 TCR beta sequences with HLA alleles at 0.05 false discovery rate. The authors judged a highly shared variant cluster likely a sequencing artifact. In a later analysis, TCR beta V- and J-gene trimming was associated with a missense DCLRE1C variant.

This chain links TRBV5-3 with TRBJ2-3; D not certain. TRBV5-3 is classed as an ORF, of uncertain function. This receptor was taken from a woman aged 18-29 years in good health and CMV-seronegative. The sequenced sample consisted of PBMCs. The CDR3: CASPSSDGTDTQYF. For the CDR3, the DNA is TGTGCCAGCCCATCGAGCGACGGCACAGATACGCAGTATTTT.